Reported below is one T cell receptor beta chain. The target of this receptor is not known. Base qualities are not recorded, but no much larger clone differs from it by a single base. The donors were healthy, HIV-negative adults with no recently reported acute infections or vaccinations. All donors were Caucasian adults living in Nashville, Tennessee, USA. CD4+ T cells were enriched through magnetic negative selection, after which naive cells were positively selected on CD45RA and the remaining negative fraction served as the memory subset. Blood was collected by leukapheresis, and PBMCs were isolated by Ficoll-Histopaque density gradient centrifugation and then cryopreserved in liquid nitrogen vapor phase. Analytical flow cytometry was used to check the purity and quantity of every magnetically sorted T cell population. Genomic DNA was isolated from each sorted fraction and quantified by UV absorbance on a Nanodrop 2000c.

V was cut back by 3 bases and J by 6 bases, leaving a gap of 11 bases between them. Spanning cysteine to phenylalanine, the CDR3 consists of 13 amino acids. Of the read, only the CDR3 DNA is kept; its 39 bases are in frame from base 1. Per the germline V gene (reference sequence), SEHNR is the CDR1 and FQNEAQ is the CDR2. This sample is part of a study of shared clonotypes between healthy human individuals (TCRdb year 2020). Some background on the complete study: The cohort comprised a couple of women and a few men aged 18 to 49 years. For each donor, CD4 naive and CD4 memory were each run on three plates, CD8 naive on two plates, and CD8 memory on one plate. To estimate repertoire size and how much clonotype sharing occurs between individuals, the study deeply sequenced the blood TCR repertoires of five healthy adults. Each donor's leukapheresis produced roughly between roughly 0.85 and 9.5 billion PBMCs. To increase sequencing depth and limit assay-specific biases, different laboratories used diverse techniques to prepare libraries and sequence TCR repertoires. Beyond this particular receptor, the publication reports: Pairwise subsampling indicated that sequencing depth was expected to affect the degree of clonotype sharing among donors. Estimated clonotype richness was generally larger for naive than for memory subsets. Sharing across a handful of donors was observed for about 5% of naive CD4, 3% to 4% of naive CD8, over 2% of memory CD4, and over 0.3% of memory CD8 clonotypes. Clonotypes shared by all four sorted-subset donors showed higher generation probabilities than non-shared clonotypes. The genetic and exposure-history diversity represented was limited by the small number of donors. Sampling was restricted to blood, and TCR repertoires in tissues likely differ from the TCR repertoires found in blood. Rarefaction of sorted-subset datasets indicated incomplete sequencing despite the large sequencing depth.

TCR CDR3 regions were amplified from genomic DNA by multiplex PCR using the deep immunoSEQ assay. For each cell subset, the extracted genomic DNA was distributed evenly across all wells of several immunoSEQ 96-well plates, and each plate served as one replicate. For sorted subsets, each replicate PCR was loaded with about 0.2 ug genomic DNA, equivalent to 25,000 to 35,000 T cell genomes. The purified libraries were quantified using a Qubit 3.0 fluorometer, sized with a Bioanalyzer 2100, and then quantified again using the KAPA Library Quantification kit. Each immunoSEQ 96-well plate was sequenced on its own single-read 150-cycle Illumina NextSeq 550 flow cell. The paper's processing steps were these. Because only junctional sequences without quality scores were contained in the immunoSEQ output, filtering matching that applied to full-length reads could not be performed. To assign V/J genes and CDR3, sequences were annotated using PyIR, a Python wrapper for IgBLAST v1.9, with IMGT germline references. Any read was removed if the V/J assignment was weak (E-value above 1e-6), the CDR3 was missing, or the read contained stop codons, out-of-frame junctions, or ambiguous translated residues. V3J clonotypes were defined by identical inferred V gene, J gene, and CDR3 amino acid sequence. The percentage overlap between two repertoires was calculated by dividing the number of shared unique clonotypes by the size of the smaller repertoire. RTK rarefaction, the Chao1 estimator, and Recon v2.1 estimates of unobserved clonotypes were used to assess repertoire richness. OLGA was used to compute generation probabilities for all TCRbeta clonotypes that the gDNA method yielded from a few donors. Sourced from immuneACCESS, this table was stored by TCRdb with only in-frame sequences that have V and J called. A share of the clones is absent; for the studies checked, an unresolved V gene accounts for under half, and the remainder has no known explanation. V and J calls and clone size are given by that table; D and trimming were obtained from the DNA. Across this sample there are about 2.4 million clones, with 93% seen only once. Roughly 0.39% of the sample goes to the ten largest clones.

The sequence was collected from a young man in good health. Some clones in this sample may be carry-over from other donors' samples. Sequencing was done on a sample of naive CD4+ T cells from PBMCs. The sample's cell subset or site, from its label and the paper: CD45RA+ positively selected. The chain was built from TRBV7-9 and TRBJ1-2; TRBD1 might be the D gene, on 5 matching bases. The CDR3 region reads CASSLWGEDGYTF. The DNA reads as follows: TGTGCCAGCAGCTTGTGGGGCGAAGATGGCTACACCTTC.